These T cell receptor beta chains were read from a single sample in a study of cytomegalovirus exposure and HLA in healthy donors. The data were produced by immunoSEQ multiplex PCR, yet TCRdb's version contains in-frame clones alone and is incomplete. Among 200,000 or so clones listed, 65% to 85% were seen once. The sample consisted of PBMCs. Every receptor here comes from a woman in her 30s in good health and CMV-seropositive. Both conserved end residues are part of each CDR3. A D gene is named only where the DNA matches it firmly. A row's size may be missing; if present it is once, few, many or a size class.

V gene	clone size	D gene	J gene	CDR3 protein	CDR3 DNA
TRBV27	-	-	TRBJ2-3	CASSSLETRTDTQYF	TGTGCCAGCAGTTCACTAGAGACGCGCACAGATACGCAGTATTTT
TRBV6-5	-	TRBD1	TRBJ2-7	CASSYSRTGGEQYF	TGTGCCAGCAGTTACTCTAGGACAGGGGGCGAGCAGTACTTC
TRBV28	few	TRBD2	TRBJ2-7	CASSRSLAGGFYEQYF	TGTGCCAGCAGTCGCTCACTAGCGGGAGGCTTCTACGAGCAGTACTTC
TRBV7-2	once	TRBD1	TRBJ1-6	CASSLGQGVRGSPLHF	TGTGCCAGCAGCCTCGGACAGGGAGTACGGGGTTCACCCCTCCACTTT
TRBV28	once	-	TRBJ1-1	CASSLGGVGGTEAFF	TGTGCCAGCAGTCTGGGTGGGGTGGGGGGCACTGAAGCTTTCTTT
TRBV19	-	-	TRBJ2-1	CASAGLTYNEQFF	TGTGCCAGCGCGGGCCTCACCTACAATGAGCAGTTCTTC
TRBV7-9	-	-	TRBJ1-4	CASSSTEKLFF	TGTGCCAGCAGCAGTACAGAAAAACTGTTTTTT
TRBV13	-	-	TRBJ1-6	CASSSDSLEFPLHF	TGTGCCAGCAGCTCGGATTCCTTGGAGTTTCCCCTCCACTTT
TRBV5-1	-	-	TRBJ2-5	CASSLIRQGTQYF	TGCGCCAGCAGCTTGATTAGGCAGGGGACCCAGTACTTC
TRBV5-6	few	-	TRBJ1-4	CASSSRRDGNEKLFF	TGTGCCAGCAGCTCCAGGAGGGACGGTAATGAAAAACTGTTTTTT
TRBV11-2	-	TRBD2	TRBJ2-7	CASSISGRGNEQYF	TGTGCCAGCAGCATTAGCGGGAGAGGCAATGAGCAGTACTTC
TRBV27	-	-	TRBJ1-5	CASSPWALSNQPQHF	TGTGCCAGCAGTCCCTGGGCGCTGAGCAATCAGCCCCAGCATTTT
TRBV6-6	few	-	TRBJ1-1	CASSYSGHSNTEAFF	TGTGCCAGCAGTTACTCGGGACATTCGAACACTGAAGCTTTCTTT
TRBV5-6	-	-	TRBJ1-4	CASSPLGGNEKLFF	TGTGCCAGCAGCCCGTTGGGGGGGAATGAAAAACTGTTTTTT
TRBV15	-	-	TRBJ1-2	CATSREWAGLNYGYTF	TGTGCCACCAGCAGAGAATGGGCAGGACTCAACTATGGCTACACCTTC
TRBV4-1	-	-	TRBJ2-3	CASSQDRAGDTQYF	TGCGCCAGCAGCCAAGACAGGGCAGGGGATACGCAGTATTTT
TRBV2	-	-	TRBJ2-7	CASSAVSGSALYEQYF	TGTGCCAGCAGCGCGGTATCGGGATCCGCCCTCTACGAGCAGTACTTC
TRBV10-3	once	TRBD2	TRBJ2-1	CAIRGGTSGSPNEQFF	TGTGCCATCAGGGGGGGGACTAGCGGGAGTCCGAATGAGCAGTTCTTC
TRBV10-3	-	-	TRBJ2-3	CAISESPRGGTQYF	TGTGCCATCAGTGAGTCACCCAGGGGTGGTACGCAGTATTTT
TRBV5-6	-	TRBD2	TRBJ2-2	CASSGLGGESGELFF	TGTGCCAGCAGCGGACTTGGGGGGGAATCCGGGGAGCTGTTTTTT
TRBV9	-	TRBD1	TRBJ2-7	CASSVAPGGLYEQYF	TGTGCCAGCAGCGTAGCGCCAGGGGGTCTCTACGAGCAGTACTTC
TRBV6-1	-	-	TRBJ1-2	CASSEAGTPNYGYTF	TGTGCCAGCAGTGAAGCCGGGACACCGAACTATGGCTACACCTTC
TRBV7-2	-	-	TRBJ2-5	CASSDLEVARETQYF	TGTGCCAGCAGCGATCTCGAGGTAGCGAGGGAGACCCAGTACTTC
TRBV7-9	-	-	TRBJ2-1	CASSSPGGMDEQFF	TGTGCCAGCAGCAGCCCCGGCGGAATGGATGAGCAGTTCTTC
TRBV7-9	-	TRBD2	TRBJ2-6	CASSPSGSGSSGANVLTF	TGTGCCAGCAGCCCTAGCGGGAGTGGGAGCTCTGGGGCCAACGTCCTGACTTTC
TRBV7-3	-	-	TRBJ2-5	CASSLTGGPGETQYF	TGTGCCAGCAGCCTGACTGGGGGCCCCGGAGAGACCCAGTACTTC
TRBV5-1	-	-	TRBJ1-3	CASSLAAAGNTIYF	TGCGCCAGCAGCTTGGCGGCGGCTGGAAACACCATATATTTT
TRBV6-4	-	TRBD2	TRBJ2-3	CASSGLAGGTDTQYF	TGTGCCAGCAGCGGACTAGCGGGGGGCACAGATACGCAGTATTTT
TRBV6-5	-	-	TRBJ1-5	CASSYSHPQGAQPQHF	TGTGCCAGCAGTTACTCGCACCCCCAGGGTGCCCAGCCCCAGCATTTT
TRBV5-1	-	TRBD1	TRBJ1-1	CASRQVGGGEAFF	TGCGCCAGCCGCCAGGTAGGGGGCGGTGAAGCTTTCTTT
TRBV19	-	-	TRBJ1-5	CASSIRDSNQPQHF	TGTGCCAGTAGTATTCGGGATAGCAATCAGCCCCAGCATTTT
TRBV29-1	many	TRBD2	TRBJ2-1	CSATTSSYEQFF	TGCAGCGCGACGACTAGCAGCTATGAGCAGTTCTTC